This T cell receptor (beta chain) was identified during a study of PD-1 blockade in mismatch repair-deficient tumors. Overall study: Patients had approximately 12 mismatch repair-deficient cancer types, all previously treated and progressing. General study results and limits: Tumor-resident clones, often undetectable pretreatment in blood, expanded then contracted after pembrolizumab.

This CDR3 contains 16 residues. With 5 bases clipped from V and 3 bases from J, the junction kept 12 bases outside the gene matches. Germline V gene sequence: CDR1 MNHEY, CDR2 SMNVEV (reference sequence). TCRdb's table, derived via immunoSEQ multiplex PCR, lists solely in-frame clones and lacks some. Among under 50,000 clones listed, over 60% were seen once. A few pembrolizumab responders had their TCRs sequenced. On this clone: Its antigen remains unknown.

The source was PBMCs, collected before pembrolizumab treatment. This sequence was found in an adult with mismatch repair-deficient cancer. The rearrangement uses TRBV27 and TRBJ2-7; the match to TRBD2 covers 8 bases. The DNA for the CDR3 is TGTGCCAGCAGTCAAAGTTTGCGCGGGAGGCGCTACGAGCAGTACTTC. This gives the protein CASSQSLRGRRYEQYF.